This entry describes one T cell receptor (beta chain). What it binds is not known. V dropped 2 bases and J dropped 5 bases, with 13 bases sitting between them. This CDR3 comprises 14 residues. Per the germline V gene, CDR1 is SGHTA and CDR2 is FQGNSA. This specimen comes from a study of CD4 T cells in relation to SARS-CoV-2 and coronaviruses. Turning to the study itself: No peptide or an HIV-1 Nef peptide pool served as negative control. General study findings and limits: Samples before the pandemic and after infection were not matched within any donor. This crossreactivity analysis covered spike protein alone, no other viral proteins.

The unexposed donors gave CD4+ T cells in 2011-2018, prior to COVID-19. The cells were cultured for around ten days before CD4+ T cells were isolated. Cells permitting, SARS-CoV-2 S/N and four cold-coronavirus spikes were tested on unexposed-donor CD4+ T cells. The table came from immunoSEQ multiplex PCR; TCRdb's copy has only in-frame clones and leaves some out. This sample has roughly 23,000 clones, with about 70% found just once. This receptor was taken from a human donor in good health. The specimen sequenced was CD4+ T cells from PBMCs, cultured in vitro. This chain connects TRBV7-2 to TRBJ2-7, with a possible D match to TRBD1 (6 bases). The CDR3 reads CASSLNRVSDEQYF. The CDR3 DNA sequence: TGTGCCAGCAGCTTAAACAGGGTTTCCGACGAGCAGTACTTC.